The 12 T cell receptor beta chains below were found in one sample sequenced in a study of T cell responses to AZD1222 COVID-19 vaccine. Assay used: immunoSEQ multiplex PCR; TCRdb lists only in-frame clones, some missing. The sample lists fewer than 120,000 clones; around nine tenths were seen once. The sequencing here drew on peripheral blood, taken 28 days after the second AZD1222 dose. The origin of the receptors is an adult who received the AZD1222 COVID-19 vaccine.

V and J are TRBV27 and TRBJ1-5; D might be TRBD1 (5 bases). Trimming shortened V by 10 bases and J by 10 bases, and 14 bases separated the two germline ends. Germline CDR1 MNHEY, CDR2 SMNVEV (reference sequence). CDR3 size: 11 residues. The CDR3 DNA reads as TGTGCCACCGGATCTGGGGGTCCCCAGCATTTT. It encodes CATGSGGPQHF.

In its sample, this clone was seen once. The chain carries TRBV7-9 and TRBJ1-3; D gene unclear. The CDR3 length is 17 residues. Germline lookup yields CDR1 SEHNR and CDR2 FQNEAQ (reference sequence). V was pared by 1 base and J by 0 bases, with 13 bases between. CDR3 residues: CASSLVERLDSGNTIYF. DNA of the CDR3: TGTGCCAGCAGCTTAGTAGAAAGGCTCGACTCTGGAAACACCATATATTTT.

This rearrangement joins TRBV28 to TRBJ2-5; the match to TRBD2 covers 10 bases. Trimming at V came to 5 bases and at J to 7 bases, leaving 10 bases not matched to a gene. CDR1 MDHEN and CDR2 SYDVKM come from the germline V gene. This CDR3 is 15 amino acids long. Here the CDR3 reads CASSTPSGSRRTQYF. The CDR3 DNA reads TGTGCCAGCAGTACACCTAGCGGGAGTAGGAGGACCCAGTACTTC.

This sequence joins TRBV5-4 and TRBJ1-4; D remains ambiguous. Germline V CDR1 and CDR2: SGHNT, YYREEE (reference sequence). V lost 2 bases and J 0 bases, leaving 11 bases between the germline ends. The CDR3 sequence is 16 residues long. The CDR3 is CASSFDLGSTNEKLFF. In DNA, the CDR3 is TGTGCCAGCAGCTTCGACTTGGGCTCAACTAATGAAAAACTGTTTTTT.

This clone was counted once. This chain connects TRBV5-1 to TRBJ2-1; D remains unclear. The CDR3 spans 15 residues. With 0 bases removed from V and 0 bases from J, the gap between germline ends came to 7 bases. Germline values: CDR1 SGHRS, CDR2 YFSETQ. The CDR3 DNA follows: TGCGCCAGCAGCTTGGTTACCAGCTCCTACAATGAGCAGTTCTTC. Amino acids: CASSLVTSSYNEQFF. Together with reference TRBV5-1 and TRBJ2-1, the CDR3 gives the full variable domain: KAGVTQTPRYLIKTRGQQVTLSCSPISGHRSVSWYQQTPGQGLQFLFEYFSETQRNKGNFPGRFSGRQFSNSRSEMNVSTLELGDSALYLCASSLVTSSYNEQFFGPGTRLTVL.

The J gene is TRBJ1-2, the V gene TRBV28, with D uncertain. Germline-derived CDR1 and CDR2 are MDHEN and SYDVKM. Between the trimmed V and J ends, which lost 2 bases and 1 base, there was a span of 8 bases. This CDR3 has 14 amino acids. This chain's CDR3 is CASSLDKSNYGYTF. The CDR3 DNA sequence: TGTGCCAGCAGTTTAGATAAGAGTAACTATGGCTACACCTTC.

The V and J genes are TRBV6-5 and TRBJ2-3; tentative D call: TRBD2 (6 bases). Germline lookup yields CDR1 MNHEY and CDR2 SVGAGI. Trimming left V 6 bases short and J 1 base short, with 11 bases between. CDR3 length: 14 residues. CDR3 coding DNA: TGTGCCAGCAGGTGGGAGGAGGGCACAGATACGCAGTATTTT. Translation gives CASRWEEGTDTQYF.

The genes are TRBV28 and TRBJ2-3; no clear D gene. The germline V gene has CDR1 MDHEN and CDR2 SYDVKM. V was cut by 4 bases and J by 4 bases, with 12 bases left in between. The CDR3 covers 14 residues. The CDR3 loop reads CASSSPVSADTQYF. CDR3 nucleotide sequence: TGTGCCAGCAGTTCCCCCGTCTCCGCAGATACGCAGTATTTT.

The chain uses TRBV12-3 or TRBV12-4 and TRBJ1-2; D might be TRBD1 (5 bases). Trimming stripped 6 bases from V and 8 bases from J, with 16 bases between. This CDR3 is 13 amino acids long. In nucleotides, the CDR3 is TGTGCCAGCAGCTCACGGGGCCACCAGGGCTACACCTTC. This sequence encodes CASSSRGHQGYTF.

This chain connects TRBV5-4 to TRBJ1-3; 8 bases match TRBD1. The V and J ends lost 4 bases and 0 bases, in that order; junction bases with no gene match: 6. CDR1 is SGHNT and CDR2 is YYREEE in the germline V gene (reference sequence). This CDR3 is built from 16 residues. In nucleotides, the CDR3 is TGTGCCAGCAGCCTAGACAGGGGCCACTCTGGAAACACCATATATTTT. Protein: CASSLDRGHSGNTIYF.

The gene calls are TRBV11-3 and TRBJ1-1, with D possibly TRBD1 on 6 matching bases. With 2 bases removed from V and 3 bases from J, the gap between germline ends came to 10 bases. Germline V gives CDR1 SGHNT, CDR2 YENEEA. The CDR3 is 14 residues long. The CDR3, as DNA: TGTGCCAGCAGCTTACAGGGGTTGGACACTGAAGCTTTCTTT. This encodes CASSLQGLDTEAFF.

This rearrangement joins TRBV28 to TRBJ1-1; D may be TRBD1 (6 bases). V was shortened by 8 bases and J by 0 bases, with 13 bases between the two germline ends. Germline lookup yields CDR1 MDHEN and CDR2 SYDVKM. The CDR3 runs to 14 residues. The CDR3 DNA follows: TGTGCCAGCTTCTTAGGGGGTCTGAACACTGAAGCTTTCTTT. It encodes CASFLGGLNTEAFF.